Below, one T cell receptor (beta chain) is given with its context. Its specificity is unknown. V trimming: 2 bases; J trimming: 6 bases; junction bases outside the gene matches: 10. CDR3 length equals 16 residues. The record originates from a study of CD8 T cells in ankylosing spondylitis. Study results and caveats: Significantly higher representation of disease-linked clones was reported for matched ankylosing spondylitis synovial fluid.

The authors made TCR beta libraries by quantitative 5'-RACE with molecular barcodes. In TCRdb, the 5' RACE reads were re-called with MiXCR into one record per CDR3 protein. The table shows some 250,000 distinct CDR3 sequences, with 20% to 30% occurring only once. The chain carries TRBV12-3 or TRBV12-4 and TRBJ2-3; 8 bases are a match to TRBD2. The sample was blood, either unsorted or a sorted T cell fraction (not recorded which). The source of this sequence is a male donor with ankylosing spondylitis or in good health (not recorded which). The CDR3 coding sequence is TGTGCCAGCAGTTTAATGAATGCGGGGGGCCGGGATACGCAGTATTTT. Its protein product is CASSLMNAGGRDTQYF.